This TCR beta chain was retrieved from a study of shared clonotypes between healthy human individuals. Sorted-subset replicate PCR reactions contained roughly 200 ng DNA, corresponding to about 30,000 T cell genomes. Original analysis: ImmunoSEQ gave junction-only sequences without quality scores, so filtering differed. Some clones are missing from TCRdb's copy, which holds only in-frame ones; the method was immunoSEQ multiplex PCR. V and J calls and clone size are those listed in that table; D and trimming were worked out from the DNA. The sample shows hundreds of thousands of clones, more than 95% of them seen only once. Cells designated naive CD8 were CD45RO-negative and were positively selected for CCR7, with terminally differentiated effector memory CD45RA+ cells excluded. Trimming removed 4 bases at V and 4 bases at J, with 20 bases between. Germline CDR1 is KGHSH and CDR2 is LQKENI. The CDR3 sequence is 16 residues long.

The sequenced material came from naive CD8+ T cells sorted from blood. The chain uses TRBV18 and TRBJ2-7; the D is unclear. This sequence originates from a young man in good health. The CDR3 region has the DNA TGTGCCAGCTCACTTGGACCGGACGCCTTTATTTACGAGCAGTACTTC. This gives the protein CASSLGPDAFIYEQYF. The full variable domain, its missing parts supplied by reference TRBV18 and TRBJ2-7, is NAGVMQNPRHLVRRRGQEARLRCSPMKGHSHVYWYRQLPEEGLKFMVYLQKENIIDESGMPKERFSAEFPKEGPSILRIQQVVRGDSAAYFCASSLGPDAFIYEQYFGPGTRLTVT.